Listed below are T cell receptor beta chains from one sample, sequenced in a study of T-cell reconstitution after alpha-beta-depleted transplantation in children. MiXCR was run by TCRdb on the PCR reads, yielding one entry per CDR3 protein. The sample lists more than 450,000 distinct CDR3 sequences; 18% were seen once. The material sequenced was PBMCs from the stem cell graft donor, taken from the stem cell graft. These receptors came from a human donor who donated a stem cell graft to a child with acute lymphoblastic leukemia. Each CDR3 is given with its conserved first and last residue. Fields, in order: clone size, D gene, V gene, J gene, CDR3 DNA, CDR3 protein. A D gene is named only where the DNA matches it firmly. Expanded clones are given a class, and other clones once, few, many or no size at all.

>few|.|TRBV10-1|TRBJ2-1
TGCGCCAGCAGTGAGTTTGAGGATATCCAGGATGAGCAGTTCTTC
CASSEFEDIQDEQFF
>few|TRBD2|TRBV7-9|TRBJ2-1
TGTGCCAGCAGGACTAGCGGTCAGTACAATGAGCAGTTCTTC
CASRTSGQYNEQFF
>few|TRBD1|TRBV7-9|TRBJ2-7
TGTGCCAGCAGCTTTCCGAGACAGGGGCCCAAATCCTACGAGCAGTACTTC
CASSFPRQGPKSYEQYF
>.|.|TRBV5-1|TRBJ1-1
TGCGCCAGCAGCTTGAACAGGGCGGGTACTGAAGCTTTCTTT
CASSLNRAGTEAFF
>few|.|TRBV9|TRBJ2-2
TGTGCCAGCCAGGGAGGTAACACCGGGGAGCTGTTTTTT
CASQGGNTGELFF
>few|.|TRBV5-1|TRBJ2-1
TGCGCCAGCAGCTCCGACAAACTGCTAGCGTTCCGCTCCTACAATGAGCAGTTCTTC
CASSSDKLLAFRSYNEQFF
>.|.|TRBV7-9|TRBJ1-1
TGTGCCAGCAGCTTAGTAGCGGTGACGAACACTGAAGCTTTCTTT
CASSLVAVTNTEAFF
>.|TRBD1|TRBV10-2|TRBJ1-2
TGCGCCAGCCGAGGGACAGGGAGTTGGGTAGGGTATGGCTACACCTTC
CASRGTGSWVGYGYTF
>.|.|TRBV5-1|TRBJ1-2
TGCGCCAGCGGTACTGCTGACTATGGCTACACCTTC
CASGTADYGYTF
>.|.|TRBV12-3/TRBV12-4|TRBJ1-4
TGTCCCAGCAATAACCTTCCTTCGGACGGAACAAATGAAAAACTGTTTTTT
CPSNNLPSDGTNEKLFF
>few|.|TRBV15|TRBJ1-1
TGTGCCACCAGCGAGGATGGAGGGGCGCGGGCTGAAGCTTTCTTT
CATSEDGGARAEAFF
>.|TRBD2|TRBV6-5|TRBJ2-2
TGTGCCAGCAGTTACCGGGGACTAGCGGCGCTAGAGTGGGAGCTGTTTTTT
CASSYRGLAALEWELFF
>few|TRBD2|TRBV6-2/TRBV6-3|TRBJ2-1
TGTGCCAGCCTTCCCGCGGGAGAATCCTACAATGAGCAGTTCTTC
CASLPAGESYNEQFF
>.|TRBD2|TRBV7-3|TRBJ2-3
TGTGCCAGCAGCACCGGGACTAGCGTTAGCACAGATACGCAGTATTTT
CASSTGTSVSTDTQYF
>.|.|TRBV19|TRBJ1-2
TGTGCCAGTAGTTCCTCGGGTAACTATGGCTACACCTTC
CASSSSGNYGYTF
>few|TRBD2|TRBV6-1|TRBJ2-7
TGTGCCAGCGGGGCGGGACTAGCGGGAGGTCAGAACGAGCAGTACTTC
CASGAGLAGGQNEQYF
>few|.|TRBV7-9|TRBJ2-7
TGTGCCAGCAGCAGCTTGGGGGGCGAGCAGTACTTC
CASSSLGGEQYF
>.|TRBD1|TRBV29-1|TRBJ1-1
TGCAGCGTTGTAGGGGGCCCCACTGAAGCTTTCTTT
CSVVGGPTEAFF
>.|.|TRBV19|TRBJ1-6
TGTGCCAGTAGTATTATGGGGGGCCGGAATAATTCACCCCTCCACTTT
CASSIMGGRNNSPLHF
>few|.|TRBV3-1|TRBJ1-1
TGTGCCAGCAGCCAGACACACCAGGGAGAAGCTTTCTTT
CASSQTHQGEAFF
>.|TRBD2|TRBV3-1|TRBJ2-1
TGTGCCAGCAGCCAAGAGGGACTAGCGTCCCTCAATGAGCAGTTCTTC
CASSQEGLASLNEQFF
>many|.|TRBV28|TRBJ2-2
TGTGCCAGCACCCTGGGGTCCGGGGAGCTGTTTTTT
CASTLGSGELFF
>few|.|TRBV29-1|TRBJ2-3
TGCAGCGTTGAAGACTGGACCACCACAGATACGCAGTATTTT
CSVEDWTTTDTQYF
>few|.|TRBV11-2|TRBJ2-5
TGTGCCAGCAGCTTAGTAGCGCCCTATGGTGAGACCCAGTACTTC
CASSLVAPYGETQYF
>.|.|TRBV29-1|TRBJ1-1
TGCAGCGTTGCGCAAAATTTGAACACTGAAGCTTTCTTT
CSVAQNLNTEAFF
>.|TRBD2|TRBV27|TRBJ2-3
TGTGCCAGCAGTTTATCAAGCGGGGGGGGGCCTAGCACAGATACGCAGTATTTT
CASSLSSGGGPSTDTQYF
>few|.|TRBV29-1|TRBJ2-1
TGCAGCGTTGAAGATCAACTTCCCGGTCAGGGTTACAATGAGCAGTTCTTC
CSVEDQLPGQGYNEQFF